This is a list of T cell receptor beta chains from one sample in a study of shared clonotypes between healthy human individuals. TCRdb's copy holds only in-frame clones and misses some; the assay was immunoSEQ multiplex PCR. The table shows roughly 1,500,000 clones, with around 98% occurring only once. The sample taken for sequencing was naive CD4+ T cells sorted from blood. These receptor sequences come from a man aged 25 to 40 in good health. The CDR3 runs from the conserved cysteine through the conserved F or W. Each record gives: D gene, clone size, J gene, V gene, CDR3 DNA, CDR3 protein. A D gene is named only where the DNA matches it firmly. Size values are once, few and many counts, or a class for expanded clones, and some rows have none.

-,-,TRBJ2-3,TRBV4-1,TGCGCCAGCAGCCAAGATAGGGGAGGCCCGCAGTATTTT,CASSQDRGGPQYF
-,-,TRBJ2-3,TRBV5-1,TGCGCCAGCAGCTTTCAGGGAACAGATACGCAGTATTTT,CASSFQGTDTQYF
-,-,TRBJ1-5,TRBV18,TGTGCCAGCTCACCTTATACAGGGTCTAGCAATCAGCCCCAGCATTTT,CASSPYTGSSNQPQHF
-,-,TRBJ2-5,TRBV28,TGTGCCAGCAGTTGGGGTGGGGTGTACCAAGAGACCCAGTACTTC,CASSWGGVYQETQYF
-,-,TRBJ1-3,TRBV18,TGTGCCAGCCTACAGGCACTTGGAAACACCATATATTTT,CASLQALGNTIYF
-,once,TRBJ1-2,TRBV6-6,TGTGCCAGCGGCGCCGGGGGGGCTTCCCTGGGCTACACCTTC,CASGAGGASLGYTF
-,-,TRBJ1-4,TRBV20-1,TGCAGTGCTAACGGAGGTGAAAAACTGTTTTTT,CSANGGEKLFF
-,-,TRBJ1-1,TRBV7-6,TGTGCCAGCAGCTTATTCGGACAGATGAACACTGAAGCTTTCTTT,CASSLFGQMNTEAFF
-,once,TRBJ2-7,TRBV30,TGTGCCTGGGCCAAGAGGGGCCTAGGCGAGCAGTACTTC,CAWAKRGLGEQYF
-,-,TRBJ2-5,TRBV5-6,TGTGCCAGCAGCTTGCGGGATGGAGGGGTGGAGACCCAGTACTTC,CASSLRDGGVETQYF
-,-,TRBJ2-5,TRBV5-6,TGTGCCAGCAGCTTGGCGGCAGTCCAAGAGACCCAGTACTTC,CASSLAAVQETQYF
-,-,TRBJ2-6,TRBV5-1,TGCGCCAGCAGCTTGGAACCTTCTGGGGCCAACGTCCTGACTTTC,CASSLEPSGANVLTF
-,-,TRBJ2-2,TRBV7-6,TGTGCCAGCAGCCTAGTCGGTCCCGGGGAGCTGTTTTTT,CASSLVGPGELFF
TRBD2,-,TRBJ2-7,TRBV6-5,TGTGCCAGCCGAAAGGGACTAGCCCTCGAGCAGTACTTC,CASRKGLALEQYF
-,once,TRBJ2-2,TRBV6-5,TGTGCCAGCAGTTACCGACAGGGGGAGCTGTTTTTT,CASSYRQGELFF
TRBD1,-,TRBJ1-2,TRBV5-5,TGTGCCAGCAGCGTTGCGACAGGGCGAAGGGGTGGCTACACCTTC,CASSVATGRRGGYTF
-,-,TRBJ1-6,TRBV18,TGTGCCAGCTCCCCCCTCCCCGGTTCGGATAATTCACCCCTCCACTTT,CASSPLPGSDNSPLHF
-,-,TRBJ2-3,TRBV27,TGTGCCAGCAGTTTATCGGCCGGAACCGCGGTAGATACGCAGTATTTT,CASSLSAGTAVDTQYF
-,-,TRBJ2-3,TRBV29-1,TGCAGCGTTGCCTACCCCTTGGGGGGTTCGGGCACAGATACGCAGTATTTT,CSVAYPLGGSGTDTQYF
-,-,TRBJ2-3,TRBV29-1,TGCAGCCTAACAAAAACAGGGACCGTTCCGGGTCGTCAGCAGTATTTT,CSLTKTGTVPGRQQYF
-,-,TRBJ1-1,TRBV2,TGTGCCAGCAGAAAGATAGTCCTGAACACTGAAGCTTTCTTT,CASRKIVLNTEAFF
TRBD2,-,TRBJ2-7,TRBV18,TGTGCCAGCTCACCACTAGCGGGAGGCGACGAGCAGTACTTC,CASSPLAGGDEQYF
-,-,TRBJ2-3,TRBV5-6,TGTGCCAGCAGCTCTCGGGGCACAGATACGCAGTATTTT,CASSSRGTDTQYF
TRBD1,-,TRBJ1-1,TRBV27,TGTGCCAGCAGTTTAGGTTTGTGGGACAGGGGGCCAACTGAAGCTTTCTTT,CASSLGLWDRGPTEAFF
TRBD2,-,TRBJ2-1,TRBV6-6,TGTGCCAGCAGACTGACTAGCGGGGGTGTCCAGGAGCAGTTCTTC,CASRLTSGGVQEQFF
-,once,TRBJ2-7,TRBV7-9,TGTGCCAGCAGCACCCCGGGGACCTACGAGCAGTACTTC,CASSTPGTYEQYF
-,once,TRBJ1-1,TRBV5-1,TGCGCCAGCAGCTTGCAGCCTTTGAACACTGAAGCTTTCTTT,CASSLQPLNTEAFF
-,-,TRBJ2-1,TRBV5-4,TGTGCCAGCAGCTCAGTACAGGGCCTACAGTTCTTC,CASSSVQGLQFF
-,-,TRBJ2-7,TRBV5-8,TGTGCCAGCAGCTTCCCCCAATACGAGCAGTACTTC,CASSFPQYEQYF
TRBD1,once,TRBJ2-2,TRBV18,TGTGCCAGCTCACCGGCGGGGACAGGGAACACCGGGGAGCTGTTTTTT,CASSPAGTGNTGELFF
-,-,TRBJ1-2,TRBV28,TGTGCCAGCAGCCCCCCCTGGGGGCAAAGCTATGGCTACACCTTC,CASSPPWGQSYGYTF
-,-,TRBJ2-3,TRBV5-1,TGCGCCAGCAGCTTAGGAGATACGCAGTATTTT,CASSLGDTQYF
TRBD1,-,TRBJ1-3,TRBV5-8,TGTGCCAGCAGCCCCGGACAGGGGATGATTGGAAACACCATATATTTT,CASSPGQGMIGNTIYF
-,-,TRBJ2-7,TRBV25-1,TGTGCCAGCAGCCCTTTAGAGGTGCAGTACTTC,CASSPLEVQYF
-,-,TRBJ2-7,TRBV6-5,TGTGCCAGCAGTTACTCGTCGCTGGGTCGCGAGCAGTACTTC,CASSYSSLGREQYF
-,-,TRBJ2-5,TRBV5-1,TGCGCCAGCAACCAATCCCCGGCGGGAAAAGAGACCCAGTACTTC,CASNQSPAGKETQYF
TRBD1,-,TRBJ2-7,TRBV19,TGTGCCAGTAGTATAGTCGGACAGGGGCCCTACGAGCAGTACTTC,CASSIVGQGPYEQYF
-,-,TRBJ2-7,TRBV9,TGTGCCAGCAGCGTAGGGAGCATCGGATACGAGCAGTACTTC,CASSVGSIGYEQYF
TRBD2,-,TRBJ2-7,TRBV27,TGTGCCAGCAGCTTCACTAGCGGGAGATTGAACGAGCAGTACTTC,CASSFTSGRLNEQYF
TRBD1,-,TRBJ2-2,TRBV7-3,TGTGCCAGCAGCACCCGGACAGGGGGAAACGGGGAGCTGTTTTTT,CASSTRTGGNGELFF
-,-,TRBJ2-2,TRBV7-9,TGTGCCAGCAGCTTAGCCCCGCTGACAGCGAACACCGGGGAGCTGTTTTTT,CASSLAPLTANTGELFF
TRBD1,once,TRBJ2-7,TRBV11-1,TGTGCCAGCAGCCCCTGGGACAGACCCTACGAGCAGTACTTC,CASSPWDRPYEQYF